A selection of T cell receptor beta chains follows, all from one sample in a study of regulatory dendritic cells for organ transplantation. Sequencing used immunoSEQ multiplex PCR; TCRdb keeps in-frame clones, though not all of them. The data show some 35,000 clones, with over 80% seen just once and around 0.12% held by the top ten. Sequencing used naive CD8+ T cells from blood. The receptors shown here come from a human donor in good health. Each CDR3 is given with its conserved first and last residue. The D gene is left open where the match is weak. Only some rows state a clone size, as once, few, many or a class for expanded clones.

j_gene,d_gene,abundance,v_gene,CDR3aa,CDR3nt
TRBJ2-5,NA,NA,TRBV7-9,CASSLAWETQYF,TGTGCCAGCAGCTTAGCGTGGGAGACCCAGTACTTC
TRBJ1-6,NA,NA,TRBV4-3,CASRRNRDFNSPLHF,TGCGCCAGCAGGAGGAACAGGGACTTCAATTCACCCCTCCACTTT
TRBJ2-5,NA,NA,TRBV4-2,CASSQTGLLETQYF,TGTGCCAGCAGCCAGACGGGACTTCTGGAGACCCAGTACTTC
TRBJ1-1,NA,once,TRBV28,CASSLNRDTEAFF,TGTGCCAGCAGTCTAAACAGGGACACTGAAGCTTTCTTT
TRBJ1-1,TRBD1,once,TRBV5-4,CASRWDRNTEAFF,TGTGCCAGCAGGTGGGACAGGAACACTGAAGCTTTCTTT
TRBJ2-2,TRBD1,NA,TRBV29-1,CSVQTGYNTGELFF,TGCAGCGTACAGACAGGGTACAACACCGGGGAGCTGTTTTTT
TRBJ2-3,TRBD2,NA,TRBV7-9,CASSLASGGNTDTQYF,TGTGCCAGCAGCTTAGCTAGCGGGGGCAACACAGATACGCAGTATTTT
TRBJ2-2,NA,NA,TRBV6-5,CASSYVSSNTGELFF,TGTGCCAGCAGTTACGTCAGTTCGAACACCGGGGAGCTGTTTTTT
TRBJ1-1,NA,NA,TRBV14,CASSASGSTEAFF,TGTGCCAGCAGCGCATCGGGGAGCACTGAAGCTTTCTTT
TRBJ1-5,NA,NA,TRBV4-1,CASSQTQFSNQPQHF,TGCGCCAGCAGCCAAACACAGTTTAGCAATCAGCCCCAGCATTTT
TRBJ1-5,NA,NA,TRBV30,CAWTPQPQHF,TGTGCCTGGACACCTCAGCCCCAGCATTTT
TRBJ1-2,NA,NA,TRBV5-4,CASSEERVGYTF,TGTGCCAGCAGCGAGGAGCGAGTCGGCTACACCTTC
TRBJ2-2,NA,NA,TRBV28,CASSLWGSPTGELFF,TGTGCCAGCAGTTTATGGGGGTCCCCTACCGGGGAGCTGTTTTTT
TRBJ2-7,TRBD1,once,TRBV5-4,CASSLGDRVYEQYF,TGTGCCAGCAGCTTGGGAGACAGGGTTTACGAGCAGTACTTC
TRBJ2-7,NA,NA,TRBV6-6,CASSVTVYEQYF,TGTGCCAGCAGTGTGACAGTTTACGAGCAGTACTTC
TRBJ2-7,NA,few,TRBV2,CASRQSYEQYF,TGTGCCAGCAGACAATCCTACGAGCAGTACTTC
TRBJ2-1,TRBD1,NA,TRBV4-3,CASSQDITGGAYNEQFF,TGCGCCAGCAGCCAAGATATAACAGGGGGCGCCTACAATGAGCAGTTCTTC
TRBJ2-7,NA,NA,TRBV6-5,CASAPGIGYEQYF,TGTGCCAGCGCGCCAGGGATAGGGTACGAGCAGTACTTC
TRBJ2-5,TRBD2,NA,TRBV2,CASSEVTSVLQETQYF,TGTGCCAGCAGTGAAGTTACTAGCGTACTACAAGAGACCCAGTACTTC
TRBJ2-7,NA,NA,TRBV2,CASSEAGVTYEQYF,TGTGCCAGCAGTGAAGCGGGAGTCACCTACGAGCAGTACTTC
TRBJ2-7,TRBD2,NA,TRBV27,CASSSGLAGGLPYEQYF,TGTGCCAGCAGTTCTGGACTAGCGGGAGGCCTCCCCTACGAGCAGTACTTC
TRBJ2-5,NA,NA,TRBV19,CASSMDRDQETQYF,TGTGCCAGTAGTATGGACCGGGACCAAGAGACCCAGTACTTC
TRBJ2-3,NA,NA,TRBV4-2,CASSQDLLALSTDTQYF,TGTGCCAGCAGCCAAGATCTCCTAGCGCTTAGCACAGATACGCAGTATTTT
TRBJ2-7,TRBD1,NA,TRBV5-4,CASSFQGVTYEQYF,TGTGCCAGCAGCTTCCAGGGGGTAACCTACGAGCAGTACTTC
TRBJ1-1,NA,NA,TRBV5-4,CASSSLGMGYTEAFF,TGTGCCAGCAGCTCGCTTGGTATGGGGTACACTGAAGCTTTCTTT
TRBJ2-3,NA,NA,TRBV6-1,CASTPGLRNTQYF,TGTGCCAGCACACCAGGGCTTCGAAATACGCAGTATTTT
TRBJ2-2,TRBD2,NA,TRBV27,CASSWTSGNTGELFF,TGTGCCAGCAGTTGGACTAGCGGGAACACCGGGGAGCTGTTTTTT
TRBJ2-7,NA,NA,TRBV19,CASSPYGGALRNYEQYF,TGTGCCAGTAGCCCCTACGGCGGAGCGCTCAGGAACTACGAGCAGTACTTC